Described below is a single TCR beta chain sequence and its context. What it recognizes is unknown. This sample was included in a study of Ad26.COV2.S vaccination and SARS-CoV-2 variants. About the research overall: Intramuscular Ad26.COV2.S doses were given once or twice, 56 days apart.

Germline-derived CDR1 and CDR2 are KGHSH and LQKENI. This CDR3 region has 15 residues. V lost 6 bases to trimming and J lost 2 bases, with 16 bases between them. Treatment described: 19 received Ad26.COV2.S at low or high dose, single or two shots; roughly 5 received placebo; per-sample allocation not given. Sample collection was performed on day 63 after the first vaccine or placebo injection. Findings of the study overall: The analyses of TCR breadth and depth may have understated the size of total T cell responses.

Sequencing was performed with immunoSEQ multiplex PCR; in TCRdb, only in-frame clones are kept and a portion is missing. This table holds about 320,000 clones, roughly 84% found once. The receptor comes from a person between 18 and 65 years old who received the Ad26.COV2.S COVID-19 vaccine or a placebo. The material sequenced was peripheral blood, taken in a trial of Ad26.COV2.S vaccine versus placebo. This chain uses TRBV18 with TRBJ1-2; D perhaps matches TRBD1 (6 bases). The CDR3 sequence is CASSFYREFNYGYTF. The CDR3 region has the DNA TGTGCCAGCTCGTTCTACAGGGAATTCAACTATGGCTACACCTTC.